This T cell receptor (beta chain) was profiled in a study of regulatory T cells in long-lasting Graves disease. Germline CDR1 MNHEY, CDR2 SVGEGT. The length of the CDR3 is 14 residues. V lost 6 bases, J lost 7 bases, and 12 bases stayed unmatched. This clonotype was counted many times. Sequencing libraries for TCR beta were prepared with iRepertoire HTBI primers and Arm-PCR of CDR3 regions. One entry per CDR3 protein results from TCRdb running MiXCR on the multiplex PCR reads. The sample holds about 470,000 distinct CDR3 sequences, 14% to 15% seen once. Regarding time point: newly diagnosed GD, antithyroid drugs for less than 3 months. With RNA extracted from PBMCs as input, the TCR library was made. This same sample was also part of a study on T cells in Graves' hyperthyroidism and ophthalmopathy.

The input for sequencing was peripheral blood mononuclear cells (PBMCs), taken at new diagnosis, from a patient treated with antithyroid drugs. This receptor was taken from a woman younger than 45 with Graves disease. The gene calls are TRBV6-2 or TRBV6-3 and TRBJ2-7; 7 positions agree with TRBD1. The CDR3 loop is CASRPGQNLREQYF. CDR3 coding DNA: TGTGCCAGCAGGCCGGGACAGAACTTGCGAGAGCAGTACTTC.